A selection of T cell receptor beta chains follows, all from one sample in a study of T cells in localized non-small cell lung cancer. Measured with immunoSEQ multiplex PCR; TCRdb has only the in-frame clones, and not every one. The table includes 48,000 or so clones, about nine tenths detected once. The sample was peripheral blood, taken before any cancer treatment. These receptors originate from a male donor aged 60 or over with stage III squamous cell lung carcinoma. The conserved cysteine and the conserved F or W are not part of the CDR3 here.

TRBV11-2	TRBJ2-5	ASSLGGGSETQY
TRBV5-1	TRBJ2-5	ASSGGAVSTETQY
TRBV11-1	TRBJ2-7	ASSPSRAGPSYEQY
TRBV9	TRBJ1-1	ASSASSGANEAF
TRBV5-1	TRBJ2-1	ASSFNLVDLGV
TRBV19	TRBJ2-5	ASSMGGVSRGLY
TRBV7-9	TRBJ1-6	ASSFEGRANSPLH
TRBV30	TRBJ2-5	AWSVPGFQETQY
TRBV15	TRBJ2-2	ATSRDPTGELF
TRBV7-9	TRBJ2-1	ASSSGLAGGRTEQF
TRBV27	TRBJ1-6	ASSLEGTNNSPLH
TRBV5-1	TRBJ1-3	ASSLGPSSGNTIY
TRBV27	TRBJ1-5	ASSLSGGGQGNQPQH
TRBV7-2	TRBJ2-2	ASSLFRALAANTGELF
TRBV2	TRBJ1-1	ASSEEGVQAF
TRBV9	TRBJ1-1	ASSAFDGGNTEAF
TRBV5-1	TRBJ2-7	ASSLTPGGEQY
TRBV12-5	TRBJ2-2	ASRGGVNTGELF
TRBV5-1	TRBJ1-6	ASSLTGTVYNSPLH
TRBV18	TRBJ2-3	ASYSTDTQY
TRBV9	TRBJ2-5	ASSSRLAGGETQY
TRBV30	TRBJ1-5	AWSDGQGGPQH
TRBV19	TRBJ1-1	ASGGLMNTEAF
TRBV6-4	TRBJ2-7	ASSDSAGGYEQY
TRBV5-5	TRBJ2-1	ASSKGQGYNEQF
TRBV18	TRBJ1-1	ASFLDRGAEAF
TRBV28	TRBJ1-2	ASGQDLIYGYT
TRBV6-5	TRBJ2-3	ASRDTSTDTQY
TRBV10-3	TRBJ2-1	AISALKRSGASSYNEQF
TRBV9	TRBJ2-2	ASSVAGLAGGTGELF
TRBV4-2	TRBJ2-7	ASSPTRAPYEQY
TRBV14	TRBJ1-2	ASSQDTSYGYT
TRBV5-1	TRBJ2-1	ASSLALASGRGNEQF
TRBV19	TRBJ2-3	ASSIVPTGGGKDTQY
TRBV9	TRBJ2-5	ASSPGDSGGAGDETQY
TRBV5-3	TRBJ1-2	ARSLHRGDYGYT
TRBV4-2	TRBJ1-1	ASSLRVGDTEAF